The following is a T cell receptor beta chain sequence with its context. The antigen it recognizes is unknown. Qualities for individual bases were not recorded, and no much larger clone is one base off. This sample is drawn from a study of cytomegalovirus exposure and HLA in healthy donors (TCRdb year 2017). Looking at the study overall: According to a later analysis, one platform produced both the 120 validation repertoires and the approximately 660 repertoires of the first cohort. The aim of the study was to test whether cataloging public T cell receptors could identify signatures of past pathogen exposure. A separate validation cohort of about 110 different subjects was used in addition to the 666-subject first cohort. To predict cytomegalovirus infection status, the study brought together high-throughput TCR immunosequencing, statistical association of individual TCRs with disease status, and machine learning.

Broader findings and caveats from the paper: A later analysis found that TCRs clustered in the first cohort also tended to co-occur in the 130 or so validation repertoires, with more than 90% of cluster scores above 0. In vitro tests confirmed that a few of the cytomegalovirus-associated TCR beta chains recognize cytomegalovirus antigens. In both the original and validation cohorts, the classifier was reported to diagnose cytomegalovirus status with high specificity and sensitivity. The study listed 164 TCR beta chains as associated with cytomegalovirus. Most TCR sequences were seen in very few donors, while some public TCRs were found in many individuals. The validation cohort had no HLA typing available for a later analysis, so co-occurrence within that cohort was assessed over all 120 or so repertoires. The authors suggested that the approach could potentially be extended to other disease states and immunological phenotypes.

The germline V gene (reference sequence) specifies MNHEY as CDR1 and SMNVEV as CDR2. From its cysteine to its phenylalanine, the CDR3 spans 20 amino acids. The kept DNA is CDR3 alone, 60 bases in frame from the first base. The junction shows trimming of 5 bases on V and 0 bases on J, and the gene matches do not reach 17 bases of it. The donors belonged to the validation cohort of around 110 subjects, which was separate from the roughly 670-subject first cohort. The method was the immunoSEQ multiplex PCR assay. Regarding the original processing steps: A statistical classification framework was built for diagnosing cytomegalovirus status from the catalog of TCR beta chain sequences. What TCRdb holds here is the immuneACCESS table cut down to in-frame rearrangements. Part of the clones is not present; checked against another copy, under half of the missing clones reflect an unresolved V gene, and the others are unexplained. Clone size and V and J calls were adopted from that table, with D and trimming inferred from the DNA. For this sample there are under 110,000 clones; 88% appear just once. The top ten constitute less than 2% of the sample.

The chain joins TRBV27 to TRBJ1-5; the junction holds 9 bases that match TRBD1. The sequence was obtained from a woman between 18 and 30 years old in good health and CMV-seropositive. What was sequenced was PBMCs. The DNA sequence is TGTGCCAGCAGTGCCTCATACCCCGGGACAGGGACCCTTAGCAATCAGCCCCAGCATTTT. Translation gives CASSASYPGTGTLSNQPQHF.